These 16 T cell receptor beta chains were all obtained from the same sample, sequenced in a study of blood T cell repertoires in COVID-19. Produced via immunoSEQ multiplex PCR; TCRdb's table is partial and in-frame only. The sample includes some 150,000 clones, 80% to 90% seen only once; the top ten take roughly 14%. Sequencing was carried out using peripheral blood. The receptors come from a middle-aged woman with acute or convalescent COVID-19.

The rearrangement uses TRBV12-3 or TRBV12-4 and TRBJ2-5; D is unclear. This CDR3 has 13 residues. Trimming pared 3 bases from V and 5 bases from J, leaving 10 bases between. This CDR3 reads CASSFMRSETQYF. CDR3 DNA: TGTGCCAGCAGTTTCATGAGGAGTGAGACCCAGTACTTC.

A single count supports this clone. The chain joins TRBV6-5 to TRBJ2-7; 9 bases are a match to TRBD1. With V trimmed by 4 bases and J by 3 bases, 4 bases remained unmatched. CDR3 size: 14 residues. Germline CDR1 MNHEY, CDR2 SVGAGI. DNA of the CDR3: TGTGCCAGCAGTTCGGGACAGGGAAACTACGAGCAGTACTTC. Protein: CASSSGQGNYEQYF.

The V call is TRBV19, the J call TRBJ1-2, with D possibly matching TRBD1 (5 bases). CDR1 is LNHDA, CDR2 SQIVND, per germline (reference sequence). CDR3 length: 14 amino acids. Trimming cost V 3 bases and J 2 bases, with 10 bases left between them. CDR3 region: CASSIVQGNYGYTF. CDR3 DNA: TGTGCCAGTAGTATTGTCCAGGGAAACTATGGCTACACCTTC.

For the CDR3, the DNA is TGTGCCAGCAGTCGTCCGGGACTGGGCTACGAGCAGTACTTC. Its protein product is CASSRPGLGYEQYF. This chain connects TRBV28 to TRBJ2-7; tentatively, D is TRBD2 (6 bases). The CDR3 is 14 residues long. Trimming pared 5 bases from V and 3 bases from J, leaving 14 bases between. The germline CDR1 and CDR2 sequences are MDHEN and SYDVKM.

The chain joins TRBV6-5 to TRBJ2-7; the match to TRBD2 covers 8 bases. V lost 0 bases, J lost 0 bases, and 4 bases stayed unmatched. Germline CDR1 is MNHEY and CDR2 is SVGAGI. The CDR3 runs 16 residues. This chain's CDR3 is CASSYSSGGGSYEQYF. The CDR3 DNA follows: TGTGCCAGCAGTTACTCAAGCGGGGGTGGCTCCTACGAGCAGTACTTC.

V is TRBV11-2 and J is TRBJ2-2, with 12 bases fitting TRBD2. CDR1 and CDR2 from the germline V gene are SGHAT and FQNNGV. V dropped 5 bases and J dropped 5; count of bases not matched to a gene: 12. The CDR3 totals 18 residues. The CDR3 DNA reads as TGTGCCAGCAGCGGAGGGGCACTAGCGGGAGGAGAAACCGGGGAGCTGTTTTTT. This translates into CASSGGALAGGETGELFF.

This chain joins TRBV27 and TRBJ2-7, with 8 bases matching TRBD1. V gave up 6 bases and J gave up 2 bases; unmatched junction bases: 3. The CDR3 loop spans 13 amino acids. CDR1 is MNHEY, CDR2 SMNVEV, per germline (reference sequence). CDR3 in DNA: TGTGCCAGCAGGGGGACAGGTGCCTACGAGCAGTACTTC. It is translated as CASRGTGAYEQYF.

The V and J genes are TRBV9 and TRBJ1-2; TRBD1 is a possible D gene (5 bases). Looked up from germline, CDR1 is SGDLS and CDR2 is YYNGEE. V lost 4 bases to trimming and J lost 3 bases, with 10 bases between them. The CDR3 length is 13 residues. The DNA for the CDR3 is TGTGCCAGCAGCCCTACAGGAGACTATGGCTACACCTTC. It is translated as CASSPTGDYGYTF.

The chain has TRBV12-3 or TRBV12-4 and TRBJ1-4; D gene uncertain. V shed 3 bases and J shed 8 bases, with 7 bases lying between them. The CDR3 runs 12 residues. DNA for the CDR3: TGTGCCAGCAGTTTTGGCGGAGAAAAACTGTTTTTT. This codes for CASSFGGEKLFF.

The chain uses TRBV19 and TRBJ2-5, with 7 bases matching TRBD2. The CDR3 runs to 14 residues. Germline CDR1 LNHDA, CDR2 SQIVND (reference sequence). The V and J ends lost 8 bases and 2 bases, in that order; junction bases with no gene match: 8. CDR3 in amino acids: CASAYPGLQETQYF. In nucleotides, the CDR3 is TGTGCCAGTGCTTATCCGGGACTACAAGAGACCCAGTACTTC.

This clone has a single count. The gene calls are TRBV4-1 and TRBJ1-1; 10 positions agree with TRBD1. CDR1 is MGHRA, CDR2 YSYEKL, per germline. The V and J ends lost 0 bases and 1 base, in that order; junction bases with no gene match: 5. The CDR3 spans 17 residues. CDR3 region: CASSQDGTGVGNTEAFF. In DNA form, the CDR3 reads TGCGCCAGCAGCCAAGACGGGACAGGGGTGGGGAACACTGAAGCTTTCTTT.

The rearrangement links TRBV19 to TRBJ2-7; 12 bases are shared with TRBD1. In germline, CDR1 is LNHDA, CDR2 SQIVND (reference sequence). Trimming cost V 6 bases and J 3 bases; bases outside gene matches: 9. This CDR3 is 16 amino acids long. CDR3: CASSPPGQGAGYEQYF. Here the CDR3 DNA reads TGTGCCAGTAGCCCCCCGGGACAGGGGGCAGGCTACGAGCAGTACTTC.

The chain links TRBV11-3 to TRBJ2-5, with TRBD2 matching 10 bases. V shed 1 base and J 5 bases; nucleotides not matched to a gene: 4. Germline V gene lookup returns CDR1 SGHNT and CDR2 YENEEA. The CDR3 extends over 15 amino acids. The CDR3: CASSLGGLAEETQYF. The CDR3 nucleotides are TGTGCCAGCAGCTTAGGCGGACTAGCGGAGGAGACCCAGTACTTC. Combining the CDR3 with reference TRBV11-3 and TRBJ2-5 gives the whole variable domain EAGVVQSPRYKIIEKKQPVAFWCNPISGHNTLYWYLQNLGQGPELLIRYENEEAVDDSQLPKDRFSAERLKGVDSTLKIQPAELGDSAVYLCASSLGGLAEETQYFGPGTRLLVL.

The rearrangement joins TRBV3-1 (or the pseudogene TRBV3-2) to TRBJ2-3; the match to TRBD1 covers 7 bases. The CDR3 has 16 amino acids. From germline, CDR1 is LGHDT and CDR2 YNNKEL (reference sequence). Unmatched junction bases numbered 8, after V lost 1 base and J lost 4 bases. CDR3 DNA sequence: TGTGCCAGCAGCCAAGCCCGGACAGGCGGTGCAGATACGCAGTATTTT. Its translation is CASSQARTGGADTQYF.

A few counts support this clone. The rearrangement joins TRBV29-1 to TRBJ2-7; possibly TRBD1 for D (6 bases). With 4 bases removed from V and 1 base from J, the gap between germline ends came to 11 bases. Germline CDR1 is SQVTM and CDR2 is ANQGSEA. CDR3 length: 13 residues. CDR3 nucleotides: TGCAGCGTTGGGCCAGGGGCATCCTACGAGCAGTACTTC. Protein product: CSVGPGASYEQYF.

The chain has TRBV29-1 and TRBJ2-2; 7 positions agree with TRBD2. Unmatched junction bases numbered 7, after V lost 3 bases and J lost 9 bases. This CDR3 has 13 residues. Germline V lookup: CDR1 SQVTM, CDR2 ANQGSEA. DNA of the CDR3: TGCAGCGTTGAGTTGGGGGGGAGCCGGGAGCTGTTTTTT. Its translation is CSVELGGSRELFF.